These T cell receptor beta chains were read from a single sample in a study of PD-1 blockade in classical Hodgkin lymphoma. Assay: immunoSEQ multiplex PCR; the TCRdb copy retains only in-frame clones and omits some. The table shows tens of thousands of clones, with 83% occurring only once. Sequencing was performed on peripheral blood mononuclear cells (PBMCs), taken before the fourth cycle of nivolumab. These receptor sequences come from a human donor with classical Hodgkin lymphoma. The CDR3 runs from the conserved cysteine through the conserved F or W. D genes are given only for firm matches. Expanded clones get a size class; other rows say once, few or many, or leave the size out.

J: TRBJ2-1
size: .
V: TRBV7-6
D: .
CDR3: CASSPTSLSYNEQFF
DNA: TGTGCCAGCAGCCCTACTAGTTTGTCCTACAATGAGCAGTTCTTC

J: TRBJ2-7
size: .
V: TRBV6-6
D: TRBD1
CDR3: CASSSPGQGTYEQYF
DNA: TGTGCCAGCAGTTCTCCGGGACAGGGGACCTACGAGCAGTACTTC

J: TRBJ2-7
size: .
V: TRBV28
D: TRBD2
CDR3: CASSRTSGKHEQYF
DNA: TGTGCCAGCAGCCGGACCAGCGGGAAGCACGAGCAGTACTTC

J: TRBJ2-5
size: few
V: TRBV10-3
D: TRBD1
CDR3: CAISDRDRDLQETQYF
DNA: TGTGCCATCAGTGATCGTGACAGGGACCTTCAAGAGACCCAGTACTTC

J: TRBJ2-5
size: .
V: TRBV10-3
D: .
CDR3: CAISERRETQYF
DNA: TGTGCCATCAGTGAACGAAGAGAGACCCAGTACTTC

J: TRBJ2-5
size: .
V: TRBV29-1
D: .
CDR3: CSVEVGGTYQETQYF
DNA: TGCAGCGTTGAAGTAGGGGGGACTTACCAAGAGACCCAGTACTTC

J: TRBJ2-5
size: .
V: TRBV7-2
D: .
CDR3: CASSLVGPQETQYF
DNA: TGTGCCAGCAGCTTAGTAGGGCCACAAGAGACCCAGTACTTC

J: TRBJ1-2
size: .
V: TRBV27
D: TRBD1
CDR3: CASSRTGAPDGYTF
DNA: TGTGCCAGCAGCCGGACAGGCGCCCCTGATGGCTACACCTTC

J: TRBJ2-1
size: .
V: TRBV14
D: .
CDR3: CASSQLRGSYNEQFF
DNA: TGTGCCAGCAGCCAACTGCGGGGATCCTACAATGAGCAGTTCTTC

J: TRBJ1-1
size: .
V: TRBV27
D: TRBD1
CDR3: CASSLIGTGFQDTEAFF
DNA: TGTGCCAGCAGTTTAATAGGGACAGGGTTTCAGGACACTGAAGCTTTCTTT

J: TRBJ2-5
size: .
V: TRBV19
D: .
CDR3: CASKGETQYF
DNA: TGTGCCAGTAAAGGAGAGACCCAGTACTTC

J: TRBJ2-3
size: .
V: TRBV5-1
D: .
CDR3: CASSPGGGRPADTQYF
DNA: TGCGCCAGCAGCCCAGGGGGCGGGAGGCCGGCGGATACGCAGTATTTT

J: TRBJ2-5
size: .
V: TRBV6-6
D: .
CDR3: CASSPDGFGTQYF
DNA: TGTGCCAGCAGCCCGGACGGATTTGGGACCCAGTACTTC

J: TRBJ2-3
size: .
V: TRBV5-6
D: .
CDR3: CASSAPPTDTQYF
DNA: TGTGCCAGCAGCGCGCCACCCACAGATACGCAGTATTTT

J: TRBJ1-5
size: .
V: TRBV7-2
D: .
CDR3: CASSLAPPQLDQPQHF
DNA: TGTGCCAGCAGCTTAGCGCCACCACAGCTCGATCAGCCCCAGCATTTT

J: TRBJ2-1
size: .
V: TRBV11-3
D: .
CDR3: CASSLAPVFNEQFF
DNA: TGTGCCAGCAGCCTCGCCCCGGTATTCAATGAGCAGTTCTTC

J: TRBJ2-1
size: .
V: TRBV7-2
D: .
CDR3: CASSLAGRSNEQFF
DNA: TGTGCCAGCAGCTTAGCAGGGAGGAGCAATGAGCAGTTCTTC

J: TRBJ2-5
size: .
V: TRBV5-5
D: .
CDR3: CASSLFLGETQYF
DNA: TGTGCCAGCAGCTTGTTTTTAGGGGAGACCCAGTACTTC